The 28 T cell receptor beta chains presented below share a single source sample, sequenced in a study of human T cells and chemical hapten exposure. A single record per CDR3 protein comes from TCRdb applying MiXCR to the RACE reads. The table shows about 40,000 distinct CDR3 sequences, with about 10% occurring only once. The time point is: pre-sensitization, week 0. This sample's treatment: therapeutic diphenylcyclopropenone sensitization with weekly scalp DPC. This specimen consisted of whole blood, obtained in connection with sensitization to the hapten diphenylcyclopropenone (DPC). The receptors shown here come from a man aged 25-45 years with alopecia areata. Some clones in this sample may be carry-over from other donors' samples.

This clonotype was observed a few times. V and J are TRBV18 and TRBJ2-6; TRBD1 agrees at 7 bases. V shed 4 bases and J 4 bases; nucleotides not matched to a gene: 4. In germline, CDR1 is KGHSH, CDR2 LQKENI. This CDR3 region has 15 residues. The CDR3 DNA sequence: TGTGCCAGCTCACGAACAGGGGACGGGGCCAACGTCCTGACTTTC. Translation: CASSRTGDGANVLTF. Complete variable domain (other parts from reference TRBV18 and TRBJ2-6): NAGVMQNPRHLVRRRGQEARLRCSPMKGHSHVYWYRQLPEEGLKFMVYLQKENIIDESGMPKERFSAEFPKEGPSILRIQQVVRGDSAAYFCASSRTGDGANVLTFGAGSRLTVL.

Only a few counts were recorded for this clonotype. This chain uses TRBV12-3 or TRBV12-4 with TRBJ2-7, with D maybe TRBD2 (5 bases). The length of the CDR3 is 13 residues. Trimming pared 4 bases from V and 3 bases from J, leaving 10 bases between. In DNA form, the CDR3 reads TGTGCCAGCAGTTCCCGACTAATCTACGAGCAGTACGTC. As protein: CASSSRLIYEQYV.

The chain combines TRBV14 with TRBJ1-2; D perhaps matches TRBD1 (6 bases). This CDR3 is built from 17 residues. Germline V gives CDR1 SGHDN, CDR2 FVKESK. The V end lost 4 bases, the J end lost 4 bases, and 22 bases lay between the germline ends. Here the CDR3 DNA reads TGTGCCAGCAGCCCCTGGATTGCGGGGGGCGGGAGCTATGGCTACACCTTC. Amino acid sequence: CASSPWIAGGGSYGYTF.

This clonotype was detected many times. This sequence joins TRBV4-1 and TRBJ2-3, with TRBD1 matching 10 bases. The germline V gene encodes CDR1 MGHRA and CDR2 YSYEKL. The CDR3 has 15 residues. J gave up 4 bases and V 7 bases, and 8 bases lay outside the gene matches. In DNA, the CDR3 is TGCGCCAGCACCTTAAAGGGGACAGGGGCAGATACGCAGTATTTT. Translating gives CASTLKGTGADTQYF.

This clonotype showed up just a few times. The V call is TRBV9, the J call TRBJ2-3; no firm D call. Between the trimmed V and J ends, which lost 3 bases and 2 bases, there was a span of 4 bases. This CDR3 is 12 amino acids long. Germline V lookup: CDR1 SGDLS, CDR2 YYNGEE. The chain's CDR3 is CASSAFTDTQYF. The CDR3 DNA reads TGTGCCAGCAGCGCGTTCACAGATACGCAGTATTTT.

This clonotype showed up just a few times. The V gene is TRBV12-3 or TRBV12-4, the J gene TRBJ2-1, with D unresolved. The germline V and J ends were trimmed by 3 bases and 1 base, with 1 base remaining between them. The CDR3 is 12 residues long. CDR3 DNA sequence: TGTGCCAGCAGTTTTTCCTACAATGAGCAGTTCTTC. Its protein product is CASSFSYNEQFF.

The chain carries TRBV20-1 and TRBJ2-3; 10 positions match TRBD2. This CDR3 comprises 17 residues. After removal of 0 bases from V and 0 bases from J, the junction contained 6 bases not matched to a gene. Germline lookup yields CDR1 DFQATT and CDR2 SNEGSKA (reference sequence). This CDR3 reads CSAREASGGPSTDTQYF. The CDR3 nucleotides read TGCAGTGCTAGAGAGGCTAGCGGGGGCCCTAGCACAGATACGCAGTATTTT.

In the case of this clonotype: A much larger clone lies one base from this, so it may be a read error. This sequence joins TRBV4-1 and TRBJ2-1; D is perhaps TRBD2 (7 bases). Germline assignment: CDR1 MGHRA and CDR2 YSYEKL. Trimming shortened V by 1 base and J by 8 bases, and 15 bases separated the two germline ends. The CDR3 spans 15 residues. The CDR3 reads CASSQVTGGRHEQFF. The CDR3 coding sequence is TGCGCCAGCAGCCAAGTAACGGGGGGCAGACATGAGCAGTTCTTC.

The chain joins TRBV28 to TRBJ2-1, with a possible D match to TRBD2 (6 bases). V lost 4 bases to trimming and J lost 7 bases, with 17 bases between them. Germline V gene lookup returns CDR1 MDHEN and CDR2 SYDVKM. The CDR3 covers 15 residues. The DNA for the CDR3 is TGTGCCAGCAGTTCCCCACGTCCTAGCGAAAATGAGCAGTTCTTC. It specifies CASSSPRPSENEQFF.

The gene calls are TRBV4-1 and TRBJ1-2, with 8 bases that match TRBD1. V lost 0 bases, J lost 7 bases, and 16 bases stayed unmatched. The CDR3 has 18 residues. Germline V gene sequence: CDR1 MGHRA, CDR2 YSYEKL. The DNA for the CDR3 is TGCGCCAGCAGCCAAGAAAGAGCCGGGACAGGCCACCAGGGTGGCTACACCTTC. It specifies CASSQERAGTGHQGGYTF.

The genes are TRBV7-2 and TRBJ2-4; D is possibly TRBD1 or TRBD2 (6 bases each). The CDR3 length is 17 residues. Germline CDR1 reads SGHTA; CDR2 reads FQGNSA. V lost 3 bases, J lost 2 bases, and 17 bases lay in between. The CDR3 DNA sequence: TGTGCCAGCAGCTTCACAGGGTCCAGCGGGCCCAAAAACATTCAGTACTTC. Its translation: CASSFTGSSGPKNIQYF. Full variable domain (missing parts from reference TRBV7-2 and TRBJ2-4): GAGVSQSPSNKVTEKGKDVELRCDPISGHTALYWYRQSLGQGLEFLIYFQGNSAPDKSGLPSDRFSAERTGGSVSTLTIQRTQQEDSAVYLCASSFTGSSGPKNIQYFGAGTRLSVL.

In its sample, this clonotype was seen many times. V is TRBV6-6 and J is TRBJ2-7; D remains ambiguous. V was clipped by 5 bases and J by 2 bases, with 10 bases between them. From germline, CDR1 is MNHNY and CDR2 SVGAGI (reference sequence). The CDR3 loop spans 13 amino acids. The CDR3 region is CASSLKETYEQYV. CDR3 DNA: TGTGCCAGCAGTCTAAAGGAAACCTACGAGCAGTACGTC.

V gene TRBV7-3 combines with J gene TRBJ2-1; D gene uncertain. V was trimmed by 2 bases and J by 2 bases, leaving 10 bases between them. The CDR3 loop spans 15 amino acids. CDR1 SGHTA and CDR2 FQGTGA come from the germline V gene. CDR3 residues: CASSLAFGAYNEQFF. CDR3 DNA sequence: TGTGCCAGCAGCTTAGCGTTCGGAGCCTACAATGAGCAGTTCTTC.

This clonotype has at least ten counts. This chain uses TRBV6-5 with TRBJ2-2, with D maybe TRBD2 (7 bases). The CDR3 has 16 amino acids. CDR1 and CDR2 from the germline V gene are MNHEY and SVGAGI. Trimming removed 6 bases at V and 5 bases at J, with 19 bases between. Written as DNA, the CDR3 is TGTGCCAGCAGAAGCCCGGGGGGCCCACGGACCGGGGAGCTGTTTTTT. It yields the protein CASRSPGGPRTGELFF.

This clonotype was recorded at least ten times. The rearrangement uses TRBV5-6 and TRBJ2-7, with D possibly matching TRBD2 (6 bases). Germline-derived CDR1 and CDR2 are SGHDT and YYEEEE. Trimming pared 4 bases from V and 3 bases from J, leaving 11 bases between. The CDR3 totals 13 residues. CDR3 residues: CASSRRGIYEQYV. In DNA, the CDR3 is TGTGCCAGCAGCAGACGGGGGATCTACGAGCAGTACGTC.

This clonotype was observed once. This sequence joins TRBV4-1 and TRBJ1-1; tentative D call: TRBD1 (5 bases). Trimming took 1 base from V and 0 from J, leaving 9 bases between them. There are 15 residues in the CDR3. Germline loops: CDR1 MGHRA, CDR2 YSYEKL. The CDR3 spells CASSQGQSMNTEAFF. The CDR3 region has the DNA TGCGCCAGCAGCCAAGGACAGTCCATGAACACTGAAGCTTTCTTT.

The chain joins TRBV6-2 or TRBV6-3 to TRBJ2-1, with 8 bases matching TRBD2. V shed 2 bases and J 7 bases; nucleotides not matched to a gene: 7. Germline V CDR1 and CDR2: MNHEY, SVGEGT. The CDR3 length is 15 residues. CDR3 nucleotides: TGTGCCAGCAGTTACCGAGGACTAGCACGGAATGAGCAGTTCTTC. Amino acids: CASSYRGLARNEQFF.

V is TRBV4-1 and J is TRBJ2-5; D remains ambiguous. The CDR3 is 14 amino acids. V was clipped by 4 bases and J by 5 bases, with 14 bases between them. In germline, CDR1 is MGHRA, CDR2 YSYEKL. As DNA, the CDR3 is TGCGCCAGCAGCCGTCCTGAGGACGGGGAGACCCAGTACTTC. It is translated as CASSRPEDGETQYF.

This clonotype was seen at least ten times. At one end, the junction sequence differs from germline, possibly due to a read error. The CDR3 coding sequence is TGTGCCAGCAGCTTACGAGGGAGCACAGATACGCAGTATTTT. Protein: CASSLRGSTDTQYF. V and J are TRBV5-1 and TRBJ2-3; TRBD2 is a possible D gene (5 bases). The CDR3 consists of 14 residues. In germline, CDR1 is SGHRS, CDR2 YFSETQ.

V and J are TRBV5-5 and TRBJ1-2; D is perhaps TRBD1 (5 bases). Trimming took 0 bases from V and 2 from J, leaving 11 bases between them. The CDR3 has 15 residues. Germline lookup yields CDR1 SGHKS and CDR2 YYEKEE (reference sequence). CDR3 residues: CASSLDRGPNYGYTF. DNA for the CDR3: TGTGCCAGCAGCTTGGATAGGGGCCCCAACTATGGCTACACCTTC.

This clonotype was detected only a few times. The J gene is TRBJ2-5, the V gene TRBV10-3; 11 bases align to TRBD2. CDR1 ENHRY and CDR2 SYGVKD come from the germline V gene. The CDR3 spans 13 residues. Trimming removed 6 bases from V and 5 bases from J; junction bases left unmatched: 2. The CDR3 here is CAIRLAGAETQYF. In nucleotides, the CDR3 is TGTGCCATCAGACTAGCGGGGGCGGAGACCCAGTACTTC.

The genes are TRBV7-2 and TRBJ1-1; D gene uncertain. V was shortened by 7 bases and J by 6 bases, with 9 bases between the two germline ends. CDR1 and CDR2 (germline): SGHTA, FQGNSA. This CDR3 has 11 residues. This CDR3 is CASTWGPEAFF. The CDR3 DNA sequence: TGTGCCAGCACTTGGGGTCCTGAAGCTTTCTTT.

About this clonotype: This may come from a read error, since a much larger clone is one base off. The rearrangement joins TRBV19 to TRBJ2-3; D unclear. Germline V gives CDR1 LNHDA, CDR2 SQIVND (reference sequence). The CDR3 consists of 13 residues. Deletions cut 5 bases from V and 6 bases from J, with 12 bases between. The CDR3 DNA reads as TGTGCCAGTAGTGAAGACCGGGCGGATACGCAGTATTTT. This translates into CASSEDRADTQYF.

Note on this clonotype: Compared with germline, one end of the junction differs, possibly owing to a read error. V and J are TRBV18 and TRBJ2-5; weak D call: TRBD2 (5 bases). The CDR3 covers 17 residues. From germline, CDR1 is KGHSH and CDR2 LQKENI. Here the CDR3 DNA reads TGTGCCAGCTCCCCACAAAGACCGGGAACGAGGCAAGAGACCCAGTACTTC. Translating it yields CASSPQRPGTRQETQYF.

This clonotype was counted a few times. This rearrangement joins TRBV14 to TRBJ1-2; D perhaps matches TRBD1 (5 bases). From germline, CDR1 is SGHDN and CDR2 FVKESK. Trimming cost V 0 bases and J 4 bases, with 12 bases left between them. The CDR3 length is 15 residues. DNA of the CDR3: TGTGCCAGCAGCCAAGATCTCGGGGACTCCTATGGCTACACCTTC. It is translated as CASSQDLGDSYGYTF.

This clonotype appeared many times. The gene calls are TRBV5-4 and TRBJ1-1; 10 bases are a match to TRBD1. In germline, CDR1 is SGHNT, CDR2 YYREEE (reference sequence). V gave up 1 base and J gave up 4 bases; unmatched junction bases: 7. CDR3 length: 16 residues. The CDR3: CASSLLGTGVPTEAFF. Written as DNA, the CDR3 is TGTGCCAGCAGCTTGTTAGGGACAGGGGTCCCCACTGAAGCTTTCTTT.

This clonotype came up a few times. CDR3 DNA: TGTGCCAGCAGCGCTGGGACAGGGTCTGATGAAAAACTGTTTTTT. It is translated as CASSAGTGSDEKLFF. The chain employs TRBV9 and TRBJ1-4, with TRBD1 matching 9 bases. The germline gives CDR1 SGDLS, CDR2 YYNGEE. CDR3 length: 15 residues. V lost 3 bases and J lost 6; bases outside the gene matches: 6.

This clonotype has a count of ten or more. The chain uses TRBV11-2 and TRBJ1-1; tentative D call: TRBD1 (5 bases). The V end was cut by 2 bases, the J end by 4 bases, with 14 bases between. The germline CDR1 and CDR2 sequences are SGHAT and FQNNGV. This CDR3 is 15 amino acids long. The CDR3 nucleotides are TGTGCCAGCAGCTTAAAGTCGGGGGGTTTCACTGAAGCTTTCTTT. Its protein product is CASSLKSGGFTEAFF.